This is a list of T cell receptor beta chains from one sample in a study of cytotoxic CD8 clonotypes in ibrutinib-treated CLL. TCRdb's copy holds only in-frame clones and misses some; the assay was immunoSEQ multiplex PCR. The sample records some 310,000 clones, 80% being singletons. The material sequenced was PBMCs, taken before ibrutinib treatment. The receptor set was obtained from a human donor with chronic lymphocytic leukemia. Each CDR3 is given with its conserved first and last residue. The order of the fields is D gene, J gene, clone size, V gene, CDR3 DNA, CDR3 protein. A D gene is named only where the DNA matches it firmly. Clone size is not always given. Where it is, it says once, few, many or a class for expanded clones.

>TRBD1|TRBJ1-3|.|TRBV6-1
TGTGCCAGCACTATGGACAGGGGATTCGGAAACACCATATATTTT
CASTMDRGFGNTIYF
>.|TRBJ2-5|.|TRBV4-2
TGTGCCAGCAGCCAAGGGAGGACAGTTCAAGAGACCCAGTACTTC
CASSQGRTVQETQYF
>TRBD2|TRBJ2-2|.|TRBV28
TGTGCCAGCATCGGACTAGCGATCGGGGAGCTGTTTTTT
CASIGLAIGELFF
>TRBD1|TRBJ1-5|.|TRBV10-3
TGTGCCATCAGTGGAACGGACAGGGGCCTAAGCAATCAGCCCCAGCATTTT
CAISGTDRGLSNQPQHF
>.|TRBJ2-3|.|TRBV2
TGTGCCAGCAGTGTTACACGGGTGGGCACAGATACGCAGTATTTT
CASSVTRVGTDTQYF
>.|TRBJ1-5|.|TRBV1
TGCACCAGCAGCCAAGATCTCTCGTGTGCTGATCAGCCCCAGCATTTT
CTSSQDLSCADQPQHF
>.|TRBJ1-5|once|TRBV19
TGTGCCAGTAGTATAAATCGCAGACACAATCAGCCCCAGCATTTT
CASSINRRHNQPQHF
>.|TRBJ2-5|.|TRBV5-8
TGTGCCAGCAGCATCAGGGGTGGGGAGACCCAGTACTTC
CASSIRGGETQYF
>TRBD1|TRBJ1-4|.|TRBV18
TGTGCCAGCTCACCCCTGACAGGGGTGGATGAAAAACTGTTTTTT
CASSPLTGVDEKLFF
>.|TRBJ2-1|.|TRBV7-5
TGTGTCAGAAGCTCCTACAATGAGCAGTTCTTC
CVRSSYNEQFF
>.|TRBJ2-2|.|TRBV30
TGTGCCTGGGTCGATTTACTGGCCGGGGAGCTGTTTTTT
CAWVDLLAGELFF
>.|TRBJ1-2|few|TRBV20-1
TGCAGTGCTAGAGTGGGGGACGGCTACACCTTC
CSARVGDGYTF
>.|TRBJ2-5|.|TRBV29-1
TGCAGCGTTGGGTCTCCGGGGGCAAGGACCCAGTACTTC
CSVGSPGARTQYF
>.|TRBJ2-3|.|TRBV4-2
TGTGCCAGCAGCCAAGCCCAAACTAGTACAGATACGCAGTATTTT
CASSQAQTSTDTQYF
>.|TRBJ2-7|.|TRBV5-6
TGTGCCAGCAGCTTGGTAGAGACTTACGAGCAGTACTTC
CASSLVETYEQYF
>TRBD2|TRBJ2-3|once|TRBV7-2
TGTGCCAGCAGCTTAGGCCTAGCGGGTATCACAGATACGCAGTATTTT
CASSLGLAGITDTQYF
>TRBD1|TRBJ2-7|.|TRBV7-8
TGTGCCAGCAGCTTAGGGGCACAGGGGAGATACGAGCAGTACTTC
CASSLGAQGRYEQYF
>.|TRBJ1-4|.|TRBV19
TGTGCCAGTAGTAGGCAAGGACGGGAACATAATGAAAAACTGTTTTTT
CASSRQGREHNEKLFF
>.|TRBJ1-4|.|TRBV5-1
TGCGCCAGCAGGCTGGTGGGAGGAGTTGCAACTAATGAAAAACTGTTTTTT
CASRLVGGVATNEKLFF
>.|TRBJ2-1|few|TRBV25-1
TGTGCCAGCAGGGACAGTTACAATGAGCAGTTCTTC
CASRDSYNEQFF
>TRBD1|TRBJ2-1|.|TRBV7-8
TGTGCCAGCAGTTATGATCCGGGACAGGAGTCCTCGGATGAGCAGTTCTTC
CASSYDPGQESSDEQFF
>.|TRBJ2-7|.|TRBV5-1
TGCGCCAGCAGCTTGTTCGGCAATCGAGCTAGCTTTTACGAGTACGAGCAGTACTTC
CASSLFGNRASFYEYEQYF
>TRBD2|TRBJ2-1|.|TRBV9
TGTGCCAGCAGCGTAGGAAGGACTAGCATATTTGATGAGCAGTTCTTC
CASSVGRTSIFDEQFF
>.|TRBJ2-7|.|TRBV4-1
TGCGCCAGCAGCCAGTTGTTTGGCAGGGGCACGAGGGCCTACGAGCAGTACTTC
CASSQLFGRGTRAYEQYF
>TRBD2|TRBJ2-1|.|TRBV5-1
TGCGCCAGCAGCTTGGAAGGGGCTAGCGGTTACAATGAGCAGTTCTTC
CASSLEGASGYNEQFF
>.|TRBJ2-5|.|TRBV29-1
TGCAGCGTTGCCTCCCCCCGTCGAGAGACCCAGTACTTC
CSVASPRRETQYF
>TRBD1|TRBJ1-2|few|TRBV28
TGTGCCAGCGGATGGACAGGGGGCGAAGGCTACACCTTC
CASGWTGGEGYTF
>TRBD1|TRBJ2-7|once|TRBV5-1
TGCGCCAGCAGCTTAGGACCGGGACAGGCGGACGAGCAGTACTTC
CASSLGPGQADEQYF
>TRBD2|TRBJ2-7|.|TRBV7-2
TGTGCCAGCACGGGTCTAGCGGGAGGTGGTGAGCAGTACTTC
CASTGLAGGGEQYF
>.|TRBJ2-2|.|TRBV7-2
TGTGCCAGCAGCTTAGGGGGCGGGGTCACCGGGGAGCTGTTTTTT
CASSLGGGVTGELFF
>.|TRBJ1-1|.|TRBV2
TGTGCCAGCAGTGTGGTCACTGAAGCTTTCTTT
CASSVVTEAFF